The entry that follows covers one T cell receptor beta chain sequence. The target of this receptor is not known. CDR1 is given as SGHTA and CDR2 as FQGNSA, both from the germline V gene. At the junction V is shortened by 2 bases and J by 9 bases, with 14 bases in between. The CDR3 numbers 14 residues from cysteine through phenylalanine. The CDR3 DNA has 42 bases and is translated from base 1. The cohort was made up of 500 to 850 healthy bone marrow donors. All cohort members were sampled while nominally healthy, although unrecorded immune exposures were likely present. The donor tested CMV seropositive, placing the donor among the roughly 270 seropositive members of the cohort. A peripheral blood sample was provided by each donor, and peripheral blood mononuclear cells were used for TCR beta sequencing. Genomic DNA extraction from the blood cell samples was performed with the Qiagen DNeasy Blood Extraction Kit.

This entry is derived from a study of cytomegalovirus exposure and HLA in healthy donors (dated by TCRdb to about 2017). Describing the broader study: In an earlier analysis of several hundred of the donors, 250 to 300 Gb of sequence data and 90 million to 130 million unique TCR beta sequences from 180 million or so T cells were reported. About 310 gigabases of sequencing data and roughly 90 million unique TCR sequences were included in an early release covering about 700 HLA-typed donors. The genetic ancestry cluster associated with self-reported Caucasian donors included roughly 84% of the roughly 400 genotyped donors. The study aimed to test whether cataloging public T cell receptors could reveal signatures of past pathogen exposure. The study profiled the T cell repertoires of around 700 subjects by immunosequencing and related them to cytomegalovirus serostatus. A separate validation cohort of roughly 130 different subjects was used in addition to the 666-subject first cohort. The study combined high-throughput TCR immunosequencing, statistical association of individual TCRs with disease status, and machine learning to predict cytomegalovirus infection status. A later analysis re-examined previously published TCR beta repertoires from 610 or so donors and added high-resolution HLA genotyping to investigate patterns of TCR occurrence. Rather than drawing on any new phenotypic data, the later analysis identified candidate immune exposures from TCR beta sequences and the way those sequences occurred across donors. To decide whether each TCR beta V gene segment behaved as functional or pseudogenic, an earlier analysis of some 600 of the donors relied on high-throughput TCR beta sequencing. Donor age, sex, ethnicity and CMV serostatus were compiled alongside the repertoire data. Genome-wide SNP genotypes for about 60% of the roughly 670 donors were used in a later genetic analysis, which treated that subset as a discovery cohort. Every repertoire in the discovery cohort had been generated on one and the same sequencing platform. Class I and class II HLA loci were covered by the typing at four-digit resolution. Typing coverage differed by locus: A, B, C, DRB1 and DQB1 were typed in about 620-640 donors, DQA1 in roughly 500, DPA1 in roughly 590, and DPB1 in 472. A handful of DR-DQ haplotypes were handled as single units for association and clustering because linkage in the cohort was strong. Among roughly 400 genotyped donors of the cohort, an average of approximately 220,000 unique TCR beta nucleotide sequences was sequenced per donor, of which about 20% were non-productive. The paper as a whole reports these results and caveats: Because counts were too low, approximately 15 rarely observed V segments, including chromosome 9 orphons, were excluded from the earlier analysis of 587 of the donors. In a later analysis, several top co-occurrence clusters were reported to appear linked to parvovirus B19, influenza, CMV and Epstein-Barr virus. Immune exposure information for the cohort was limited to CMV serostatus. In a later genetic analysis, fewer N-insertions in productive TCRs were reported among donors in an Asian-associated ancestry cluster than the roughly 670-donor mean. Linkage disequilibrium might explain the correlated functional status among segregating V segments, but an unknown experimental factor could not be excluded. Three of the identified cytomegalovirus-associated TCR beta chains were confirmed in vitro to be specific for cytomegalovirus antigens. The authors suggested that the approach could potentially be generalized to other disease states and immunological phenotypes. Most CMV-associated TCR beta chains appeared to be HLA-restricted in a later analysis, and the HLA associations seemed to be driven largely by CMV exposure. In both the original and validation cohorts, the classifier was reported to diagnose cytomegalovirus status with high specificity and sensitivity. In a later analysis, the rate of TCR association differed among HLA loci, with DRB1 alleles having the most associated TCRs and HLA-C alleles having the fewest. Across donors, most TCR sequences were observed very rarely, whereas some public TCRs were present in many individuals. In this cohort, only TCR beta chains were sequenced, and detectable features were limited by the absence of alpha or paired-chain data. Because HLA typing was missing for some donors at each locus, association tests included only the typed subset. Compared with equally common non-associated chains, HLA-associated TCR beta chains in a later analysis were more clonally expanded and had lower generation probabilities. The study gave a list of more than 150 TCR beta chains associated with cytomegalovirus. The 87-base-pair reads could not distinguish some IMGT-functional V segments, including TRBV6-2 and TRBV6-3, so those segments were excluded. Assigning TCR associations to individual alleles was difficult when HLA alleles, especially DR and DQ, strongly co-occurred. The sequencing pipeline was judged likely to have produced a cluster of highly shared sequence variants as a technical artifact. Sequencing depth was assumed to be roughly uniform across donors in the presence/absence analyses, though that assumption may not hold. An association between a missense DCLRE1C variant and V-gene and J-gene trimming of TCR beta chains was found in a later genetic analysis and replicated in an independent cohort. Specific HLA alleles were associated with 16,951 TCR beta sequences at a false discovery rate of 0.05 in a later analysis. A further reported finding was that TCR beta sequences accurately predicted the HLA-A and HLA-B alleles for most subjects in the first cohort. In an earlier analysis of roughly 560 of the donors, most TCR beta V segments were observed in productive rearrangements about 87% or about 30% of the time, broadly matching IMGT annotations.

Libraries were prepared through the immunoSEQ multiplex PCR assay. The multiplex PCR relied on a mix of 60 forward primers for TCR Vbeta segments and 13 reverse primers for TCR Jbeta segments. A multiplex PCR assay on genomic DNA amplified the CDR3 region of rearranged TCR beta genes. The Illumina HiSeq System was used to sequence the amplified TCR beta libraries as 87-base-pair reads. For the original study's pipeline: A later analysis counted tens of millions of unique TCR beta chains across the 666 repertoires, and some 11 million of these chains were shared by at least two donors. A nearest-neighbor algorithm error-corrected the raw reads and collapsed the reads into unique sequences, merging closely related sequences to remove PCR and sequencing errors. CDR3 sequences were aligned to IMGT reference sequences to assign V, D and J gene segments. Each retained sequence needed at least a six-nucleotide match to both a V gene segment and a J gene segment. A rearrangement was called productive if the CDR3 had no stop codons and remained in frame with V and J, and every other rearrangement was called non-productive. CDR3 was defined according to IMGT convention as the region running from the second conserved V-encoded cysteine to the conserved J-encoded phenylalanine. Sequences without an unambiguous match to a single V gene segment were excluded from the earlier analysis of about 600 of the donors. In an earlier analysis of approximately 590 of the donors, V segments were called functional above 56.7% productive rearrangements and were called segregating when the between-donor standard deviation exceeded 5%. A statistical classification framework was built for diagnosing cytomegalovirus status from the catalog of TCR beta chain sequences. A later analysis assigned V and J genes by comparing TCR nucleotide sequences with IMGT/GENE-DB human TR gene sequences. Using the TCRdist pipeline, a later analysis assigned CDR3 sequences along with most-parsimonious VDJ recombination scenarios. In a later analysis, every TCR beta chain was defined by the combination of its CDR3 amino acid sequence and its V-gene family, and reads without a unique V-gene family were dropped. To address suspected cross-contamination and a sequencing artifact, a later analysis removed a few hundred highly shared, low-generation-probability nucleotide sequences. A later analysis calculated a clonal expansion index for each public chain from normalized within-repertoire ranks of inferred template counts. In a later analysis, generation probabilities were computed using a VDJ recombination model fitted to out-of-frame rearrangements, and the results were checked against IGoR. In a later analysis, hypergeometric tests were used to score TCR-TCR, TCR-HLA and TCR-CMV co-occurrence, with a repertoire-size bias correction applied to TCR pairs. A later analysis estimated false discovery rates by permuting HLA or CMV assignments 20 times. In a later analysis, co-occurring TCRs were grouped using DBSCAN, and TCRdist sequence similarity was added for clustering within HLA-allele-positive subsets. Repertoires with fewer than 30,000 or more than 120,000 public chains, plus five repertoires with anomalous nucleotide sharing, were excluded from co-occurrence clustering. TCRdb's version of the immuneACCESS table is confined to in-frame rearrangements and falls short of the full clone set. An unresolved V gene accounts for under half of the shortfall where checked; the remainder is of unknown origin. That table gives V, J and clone size, and the DNA gave D and trimming. The table for this sample lists 53,000 or so clones. Roughly 12% of the sample goes to the ten largest clones.

The chain employs TRBV7-2 and TRBJ2-1; no D gene call is confident. This sequence originates from a young man in good health and CMV-seropositive. The source material was PBMCs. The bases are TGTGCCAGCAGCTTATTCCAAAGTACGGTTGAGCAGTTCTTC. Translated, this is CASSLFQSTVEQFF.